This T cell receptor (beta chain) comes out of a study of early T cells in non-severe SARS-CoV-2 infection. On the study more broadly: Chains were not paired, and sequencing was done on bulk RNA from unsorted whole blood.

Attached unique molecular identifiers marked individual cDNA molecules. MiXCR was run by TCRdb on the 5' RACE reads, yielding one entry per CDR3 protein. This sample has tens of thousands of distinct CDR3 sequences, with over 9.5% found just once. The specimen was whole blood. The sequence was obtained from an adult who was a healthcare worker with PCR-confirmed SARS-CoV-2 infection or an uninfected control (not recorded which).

The CDR3 region has the DNA TGCGCCAGCAGCCGGCCGACTAGCGGGACTAATGAGCAGTTCTTC. Amino acids: CASSRPTSGTNEQFF. This sequence joins TRBV5-1 and TRBJ2-1; 11 bases fit TRBD2. This CDR3 is 15 amino acids long. Looked up from germline, CDR1 is SGHRS and CDR2 is YFSETQ. V shed 4 bases, J shed 7 bases, and the junction held 7 bases outside the gene matches.